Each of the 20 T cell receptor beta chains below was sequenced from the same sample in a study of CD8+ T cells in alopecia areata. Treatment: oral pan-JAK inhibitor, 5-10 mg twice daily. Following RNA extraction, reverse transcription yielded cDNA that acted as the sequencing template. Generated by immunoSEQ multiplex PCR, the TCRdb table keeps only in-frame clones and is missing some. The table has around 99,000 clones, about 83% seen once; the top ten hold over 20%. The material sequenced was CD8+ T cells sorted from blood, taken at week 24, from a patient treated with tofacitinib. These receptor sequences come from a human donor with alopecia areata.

The CDR3 coding sequence is TGTGCCATCAGTGAACAGGGGGCATTTAGGGACACTGAAGCTTTCTTT. Encoded protein: CAISEQGAFRDTEAFF. The V gene is TRBV10-3, the J gene TRBJ1-1, with 9 bases lining up with TRBD1. The CDR3 has 16 residues. CDR1 is ENHRY, CDR2 SYGVKD, per germline. V dropped 3 bases and J dropped 3; count of bases not matched to a gene: 8.

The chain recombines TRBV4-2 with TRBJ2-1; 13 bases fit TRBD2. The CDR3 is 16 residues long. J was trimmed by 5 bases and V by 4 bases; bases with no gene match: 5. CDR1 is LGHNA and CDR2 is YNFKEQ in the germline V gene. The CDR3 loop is CASSPGTSGVNNEQFF. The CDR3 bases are TGTGCCAGCAGCCCCGGGACTAGCGGGGTGAACAATGAGCAGTTCTTC.

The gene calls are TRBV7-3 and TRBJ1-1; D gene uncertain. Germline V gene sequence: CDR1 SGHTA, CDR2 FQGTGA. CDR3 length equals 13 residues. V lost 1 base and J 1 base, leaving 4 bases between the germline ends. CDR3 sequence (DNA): TGTGCCAGCAGCTTAATGGGGAACACTGAAGCTTTCTTT. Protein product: CASSLMGNTEAFF.

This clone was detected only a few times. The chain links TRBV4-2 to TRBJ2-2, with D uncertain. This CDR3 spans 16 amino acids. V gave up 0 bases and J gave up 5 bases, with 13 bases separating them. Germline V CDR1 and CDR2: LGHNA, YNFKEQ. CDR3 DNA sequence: TGTGCCAGCAGCCAAGAACCGAGTTTAGAGACCGGGGAGCTGTTTTTT. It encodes CASSQEPSLETGELFF.

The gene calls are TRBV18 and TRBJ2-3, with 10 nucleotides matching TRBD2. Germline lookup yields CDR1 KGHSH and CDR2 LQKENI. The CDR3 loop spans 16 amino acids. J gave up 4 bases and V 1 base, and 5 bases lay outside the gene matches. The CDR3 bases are TGTGCCAGCTCACCACTAGCGGGGGGACAGGCAGATACGCAGTATTTT. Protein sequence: CASSPLAGGQADTQYF. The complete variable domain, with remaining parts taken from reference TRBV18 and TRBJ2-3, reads NAGVMQNPRHLVRRRGQEARLRCSPMKGHSHVYWYRQLPEEGLKFMVYLQKENIIDESGMPKERFSAEFPKEGPSILRIQQVVRGDSAAYFCASSPLAGGQADTQYFGPGTRLTVL.

The CDR3: CASSLVQINTGELFF. The CDR3 DNA sequence: TGTGCCAGCAGCTTAGTCCAGATCAACACCGGGGAGCTGTTTTTT. The rearrangement joins TRBV7-9 to TRBJ2-2, with D uncertain. The germline V and J ends were trimmed by 1 base and 2 bases, with 8 bases remaining between them. Germline lookup yields CDR1 SEHNR and CDR2 FQNEAQ (reference sequence). The CDR3 contains 15 residues.

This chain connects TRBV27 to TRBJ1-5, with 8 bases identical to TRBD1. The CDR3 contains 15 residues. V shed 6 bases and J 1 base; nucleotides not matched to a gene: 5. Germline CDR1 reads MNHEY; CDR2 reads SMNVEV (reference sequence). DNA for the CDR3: TGTGCCAGCAGAACAGGGGGTGCCAGCAATCAGCCCCAGCATTTT. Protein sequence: CASRTGGASNQPQHF.

CDR3 DNA: TGCAGCGGGCAGGGAGACGGCATGCAGTTCTTC. This codes for CSGQGDGMQFF. The V call is TRBV29-1, the J call TRBJ2-1; TRBD1 or TRBD2 may be the D gene (5 bases each). Trimming stripped 7 bases from V and 12 bases from J, with 16 bases between. Germline CDR1 and CDR2: SQVTM and ANQGSEA. The CDR3 loop spans 11 amino acids.

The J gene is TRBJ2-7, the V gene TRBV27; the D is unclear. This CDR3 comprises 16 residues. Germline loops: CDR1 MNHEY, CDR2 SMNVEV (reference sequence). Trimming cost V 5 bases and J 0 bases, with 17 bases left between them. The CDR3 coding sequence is TGTGCCAGCAGTCCCGTACAGAGCCACCTCTCCTACGAGCAGTACTTC. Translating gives CASSPVQSHLSYEQYF.

In nucleotides, the CDR3 is TGCGCCAGCAGCCAAGGGGGACTCTCTCGGAACACTGAAGCTTTCTTT. This encodes CASSQGGLSRNTEAFF. The chain carries TRBV4-1 and TRBJ1-1; weak D call: TRBD1 (5 bases). In germline, CDR1 is MGHRA, CDR2 YSYEKL. Trimming cost V 1 base and J 1 base, with 13 bases left between them. CDR3 size: 16 residues.

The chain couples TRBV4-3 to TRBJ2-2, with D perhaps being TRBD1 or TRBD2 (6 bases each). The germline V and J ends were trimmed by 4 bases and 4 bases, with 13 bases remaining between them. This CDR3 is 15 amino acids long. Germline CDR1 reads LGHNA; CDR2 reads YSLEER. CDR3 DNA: TGCGCCAGCAGCCCCAGAAAGGGGGGCACCGGGGAGCTGTTTTTT. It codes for CASSPRKGGTGELFF.

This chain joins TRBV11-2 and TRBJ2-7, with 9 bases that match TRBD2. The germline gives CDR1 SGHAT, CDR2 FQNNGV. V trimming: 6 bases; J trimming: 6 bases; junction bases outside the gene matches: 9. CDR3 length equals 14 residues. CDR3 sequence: CASSRTGTSSEQYF. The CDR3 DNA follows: TGTGCCAGCAGTCGCACCGGGACTAGCTCCGAGCAGTACTTC.

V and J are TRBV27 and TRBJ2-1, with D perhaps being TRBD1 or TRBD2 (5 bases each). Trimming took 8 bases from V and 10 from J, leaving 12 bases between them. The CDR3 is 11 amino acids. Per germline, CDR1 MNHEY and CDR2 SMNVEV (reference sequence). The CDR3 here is CASGTGLEQFF. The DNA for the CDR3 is TGTGCCAGCGGGACGGGGCTGGAGCAGTTCTTC.

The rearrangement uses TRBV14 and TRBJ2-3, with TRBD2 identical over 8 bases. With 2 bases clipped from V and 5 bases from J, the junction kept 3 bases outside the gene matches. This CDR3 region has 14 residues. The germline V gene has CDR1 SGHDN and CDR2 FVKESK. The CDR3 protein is CASSQRGGQDTQYF. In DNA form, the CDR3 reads TGTGCCAGCAGCCAACGGGGGGGTCAAGATACGCAGTATTTT.

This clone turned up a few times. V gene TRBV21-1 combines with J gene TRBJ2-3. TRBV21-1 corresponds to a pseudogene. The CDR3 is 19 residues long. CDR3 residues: CASSKFPAMGRAWGDTQYF. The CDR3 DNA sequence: TGTGCCAGCAGCAAATTCCCCGCGATGGGGCGGGCCTGGGGGGATACGCAGTATTTT.

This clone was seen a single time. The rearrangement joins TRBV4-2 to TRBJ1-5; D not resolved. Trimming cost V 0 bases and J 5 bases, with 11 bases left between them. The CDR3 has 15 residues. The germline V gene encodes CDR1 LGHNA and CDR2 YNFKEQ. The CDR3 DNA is TGTGCCAGCAGCCAAGAAACGACCTTTTATCAGCCCCAGCATTTT. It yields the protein CASSQETTFYQPQHF.

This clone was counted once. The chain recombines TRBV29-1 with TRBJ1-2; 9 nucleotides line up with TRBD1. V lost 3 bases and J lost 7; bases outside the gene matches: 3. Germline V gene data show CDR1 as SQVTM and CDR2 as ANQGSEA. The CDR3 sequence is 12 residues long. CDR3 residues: CSVDGQGTGYTF. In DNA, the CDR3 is TGCAGCGTTGACGGACAGGGGACTGGCTACACCTTC.

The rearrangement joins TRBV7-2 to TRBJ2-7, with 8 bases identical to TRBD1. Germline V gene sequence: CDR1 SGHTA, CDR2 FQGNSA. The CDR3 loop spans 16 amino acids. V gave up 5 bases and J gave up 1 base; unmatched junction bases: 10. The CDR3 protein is CASSRRRTGMSYEQYF. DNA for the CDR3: TGTGCCAGCAGCCGGAGAAGGACAGGGATGTCCTACGAGCAGTACTTC.

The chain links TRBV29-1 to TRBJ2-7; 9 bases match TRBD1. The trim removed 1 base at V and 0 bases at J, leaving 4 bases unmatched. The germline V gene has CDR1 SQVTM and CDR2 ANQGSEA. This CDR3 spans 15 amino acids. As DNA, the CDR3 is TGCAGCGTTGAAGGGGACAGGGAAAGCTCCTACGAGCAGTACTTC. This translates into CSVEGDRESSYEQYF.

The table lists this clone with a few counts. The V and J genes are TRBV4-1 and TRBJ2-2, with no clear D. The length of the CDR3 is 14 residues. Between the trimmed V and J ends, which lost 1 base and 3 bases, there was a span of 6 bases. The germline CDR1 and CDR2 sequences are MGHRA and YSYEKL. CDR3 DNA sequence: TGCGCCAGCAGCCAAGGGCAGCACACCGGGGAGCTGTTTTTT. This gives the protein CASSQGQHTGELFF.